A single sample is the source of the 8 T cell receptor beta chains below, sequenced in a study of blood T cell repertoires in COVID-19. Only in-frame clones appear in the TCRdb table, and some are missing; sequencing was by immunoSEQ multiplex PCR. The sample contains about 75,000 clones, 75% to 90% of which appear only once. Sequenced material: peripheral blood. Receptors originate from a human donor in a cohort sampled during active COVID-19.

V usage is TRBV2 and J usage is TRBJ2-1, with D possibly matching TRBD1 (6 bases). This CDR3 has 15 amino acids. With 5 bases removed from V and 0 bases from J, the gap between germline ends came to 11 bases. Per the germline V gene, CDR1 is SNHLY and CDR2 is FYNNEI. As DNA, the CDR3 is TGTGCCAGCAGTTTTACAGGGCCCTCCTACAATGAGCAGTTCTTC. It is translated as CASSFTGPSYNEQFF.

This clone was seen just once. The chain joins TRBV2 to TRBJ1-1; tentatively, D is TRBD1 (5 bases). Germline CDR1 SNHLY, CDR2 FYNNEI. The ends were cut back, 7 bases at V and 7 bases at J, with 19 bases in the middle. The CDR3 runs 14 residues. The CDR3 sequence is CASMAGGSGYEAFF. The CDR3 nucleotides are TGTGCCAGCATGGCGGGGGGGTCGGGGTATGAAGCTTTCTTT.

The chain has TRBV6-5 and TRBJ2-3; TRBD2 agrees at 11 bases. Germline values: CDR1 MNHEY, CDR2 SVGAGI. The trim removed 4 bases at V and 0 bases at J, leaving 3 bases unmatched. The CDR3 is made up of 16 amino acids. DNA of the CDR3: TGTGCCAGCAGTTTTAGCGGGGGGGCGAGCACAGATACGCAGTATTTT. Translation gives CASSFSGGASTDTQYF.

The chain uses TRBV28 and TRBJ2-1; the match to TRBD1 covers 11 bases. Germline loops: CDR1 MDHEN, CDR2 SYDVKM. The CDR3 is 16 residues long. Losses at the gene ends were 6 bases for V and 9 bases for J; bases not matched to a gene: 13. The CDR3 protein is CASRSAGTGGFFEQFF. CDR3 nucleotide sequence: TGTGCCAGCAGATCCGCCGGGACAGGGGGTTTTTTTGAGCAGTTCTTC.

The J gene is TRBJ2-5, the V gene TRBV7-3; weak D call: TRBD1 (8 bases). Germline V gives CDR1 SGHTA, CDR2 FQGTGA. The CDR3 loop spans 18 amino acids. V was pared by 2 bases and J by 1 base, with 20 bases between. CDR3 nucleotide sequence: TGTGCCAGCAGCTTAGTACAGGGGGTAAGCGGGGTCCAAGAGACCCAGTACTTC. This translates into CASSLVQGVSGVQETQYF.

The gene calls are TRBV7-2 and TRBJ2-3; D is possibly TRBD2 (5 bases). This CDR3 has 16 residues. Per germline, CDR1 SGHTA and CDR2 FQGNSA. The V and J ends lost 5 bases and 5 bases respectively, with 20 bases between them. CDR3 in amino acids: CASSPRARGLGDTQYF. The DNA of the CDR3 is TGTGCCAGCAGCCCGAGGGCACGGGGTTTAGGAGATACGCAGTATTTT.

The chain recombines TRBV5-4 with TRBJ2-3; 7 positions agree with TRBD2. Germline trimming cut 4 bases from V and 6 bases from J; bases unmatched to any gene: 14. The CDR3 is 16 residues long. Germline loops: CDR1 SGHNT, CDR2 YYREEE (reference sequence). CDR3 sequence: CASSPPYAGVRDTQYF. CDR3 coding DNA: TGTGCCAGCAGCCCCCCTTACGCGGGGGTACGGGATACGCAGTATTTT.

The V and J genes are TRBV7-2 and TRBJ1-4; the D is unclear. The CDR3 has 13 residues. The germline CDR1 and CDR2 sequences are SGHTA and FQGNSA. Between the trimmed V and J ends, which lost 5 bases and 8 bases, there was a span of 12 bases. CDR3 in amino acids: CASSPRHGEKLFF. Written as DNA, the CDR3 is TGTGCCAGCAGCCCTCGTCACGGGGAAAAACTGTTTTTT.